Here is one TCR beta chain with its context. Its target is not known. The study left out patients who had uncontrolled infection, other autoimmune disease, pregnancy or lactation. Clinicians diagnosed patients from clinical symptoms, serum thyroxine and TRAb, thyroid ultrasound and orbital computed tomography. V was trimmed by 2 bases and J by 7 bases, leaving 12 bases between them. Germline assignment: CDR1 GTSNPN and CDR2 SVGIG (reference sequence). The CDR3 totals 13 residues. This entry belongs to a study of T cells in Graves' hyperthyroidism and ophthalmopathy. At the level of the study: Peripheral blood was drawn at first diagnosis, prior to all treatment.

Overall study findings and caveats: Before onset, by a median of about six months, the model predicted ophthalmopathy.

Researchers took RNA transcripts and amplified the TCR beta CDR3 regions from them. When the TCR CDR3 underwent first-round RT-PCR, the HTBI primer set was used. TCRdb re-analysed the multiplex PCR reads in MiXCR, keeping a single row per CDR3 protein. This repertoire shows under 550,000 distinct CDR3 sequences, roughly an eighth found once; its top ten account for roughly 4.8%. J is TRBJ1-3 and V is TRBV30; D is ambiguous. Sequenced sample: blood. The TCR comes from a young woman with Graves' hyperthyroidism. CDR3 loop: CAWSWKDGNTIYF. The CDR3 region has the DNA TGTGCCTGGAGTTGGAAGGATGGCAACACCATATATTTT. The whole variable domain, filled in from reference TRBV30 and TRBJ1-3, reads SQTIHQWPATLVQPVGSPLSLECTVEGTSNPNLYWYRQAAGRGLQLLFYSVGIGQISSEVPQNLSASRPQDRQFILSSKKLLLSDSGFYLCAWSWKDGNTIYFGEGSWLTVV.